This T cell receptor beta chain appears in the sequencing data of a study of cytomegalovirus exposure and HLA in healthy donors. Study-level findings and limits: In most subjects, TCR beta sequences reportedly gave accurate predictions of HLA-A and HLA-B alleles. A later analysis showed HLA-associated TCR beta chains outstripping equally common others in clonal expansion.

The CDR3 sequence is 12 residues long. V was trimmed by 5 bases and J by 6 bases, leaving 8 bases between them. Germline-derived CDR1 and CDR2 are SGHTA and FQGNSA. 13 Jbeta primers and 60 Vbeta primers were used for the PCR. Assay: immunoSEQ multiplex PCR; the TCRdb copy retains only in-frame clones and omits some. The data show about 130,000 clones, 70% to 85% seen once. At least ten counts were recorded for this clone. The antigen is not known. The genes are TRBV7-2 and TRBJ2-1; no clear D. The TCR originated in a female donor in good health and CMV-seronegative. The sequencing sample was made of PBMCs. The DNA for the CDR3 is TGTGCCAGCAGCAAATACGGCAATGAGCAGTTCTTC. It encodes CASSKYGNEQFF.